The next 32 T cell receptor beta chains were all read from a single sample in a study of blood T cell repertoires in COVID-19 (dated by TCRdb to about 2020). Library preparation was by the immunoSEQ multiplex PCR assay. TCRdb stores this immuneACCESS table with in-frame sequences only. Part of the clones is absent; in the studies checked, under half of the shortfall reflects unresolved V genes, and no reason is known for the rest. Recorded for this sample are about 38,000 clones; around 84% of them occurred a single time. Clones ranked in the top ten supply over 1.5% of the sample. Sample: peripheral blood. Source of these receptors: a man between 60 and 70 years old with COVID-19, enrolled during active disease.

The chain combines TRBV3-1 (or the pseudogene TRBV3-2) with TRBJ2-2; 7 bases are shared with TRBD1. Germline CDR1 is LGHDT and CDR2 is YNNKEL (reference sequence). This CDR3 is 14 amino acids long. The trim removed 8 bases at V and 3 bases at J, leaving 6 bases unmatched. In DNA form, the CDR3 reads TGTGCCAGCGCCGAGGGGGCATACACCGGGGAGCTGTTTTTT. It codes for CASAEGAYTGELFF.

A word on this clone: Within the sample, other DNA sequences also encode this same CDR3. This chain links TRBV3-1 (or the pseudogene TRBV3-2) with TRBJ1-2, with 8 bases matching TRBD1. CDR3 length equals 13 residues. The germline V gene has CDR1 LGHDT and CDR2 YNNKEL (reference sequence). The V gene end was trimmed by 3 bases and the J gene end by 8 bases; junction bases not matched to a gene: 5. CDR3 sequence reads: CASSQQQGEGYTF. The CDR3 nucleotides read TGTGCCAGCAGCCAGCAACAGGGGGAGGGCTACACCTTC.

This chain connects TRBV28 to TRBJ1-4; D perhaps matches TRBD1 (5 bases). CDR1 and CDR2 (germline): MDHEN, SYDVKM. The V end was cut by 6 bases, the J end by 7 bases, with 18 bases between. This CDR3 has 15 amino acids. CDR3 nucleotide sequence: TGTGCCAGCAGCCGATTCGGCAGGGCCGGTGAAAAACTGTTTTTT. Encoded protein: CASSRFGRAGEKLFF.

The chain couples TRBV3-1 (or the pseudogene TRBV3-2) to TRBJ1-2; TRBD1 matches 10 bases. Germline trimming cut 4 bases from V and 8 bases from J; bases unmatched to any gene: 7. This CDR3 spans 14 amino acids. Germline loops: CDR1 LGHDT, CDR2 YNNKEL (reference sequence). The CDR3 sequence: CASSLLGTGEGYTF. In DNA, the CDR3 is TGTGCCAGCAGCCTTCTAGGGACAGGGGAAGGCTACACCTTC.

The V call is TRBV3-1 (or the pseudogene TRBV3-2), the J call TRBJ1-2; D remains ambiguous. V shed 4 bases and J shed 8 bases, with 20 bases lying between them. Germline V gene lookup returns CDR1 LGHDT and CDR2 YNNKEL (reference sequence). The CDR3 sequence is 15 residues long. The chain's CDR3 is CASSPARSALGGYTF. The CDR3 DNA follows: TGTGCCAGCAGCCCCGCCCGGAGTGCCCTTGGAGGCTACACCTTC.

The genes are TRBV6-2 or TRBV6-3 and TRBJ2-7; TRBD1 is a possible D gene (5 bases). Trimming left V 4 bases short and J 4 bases short, with 17 bases between. Germline-derived CDR1 and CDR2 are MNHEY and SVGEGT. The CDR3 extends over 15 amino acids. CDR3 amino acids: CASSSQGARGYEQYF. The CDR3 DNA reads TGTGCCAGCAGTTCCCAAGGGGCGCGAGGTTACGAGCAGTACTTC.

This clone appeared once. The chain couples TRBV11-3 to TRBJ1-1, with a possible D match to TRBD1 (5 bases). The germline V and J ends were trimmed by 5 bases and 1 base, with 8 bases remaining between them. Germline V lookup: CDR1 SGHNT, CDR2 YENEEA. The length of the CDR3 is 13 residues. CDR3 coding DNA: TGTGCCAGCAGCCAGGGTCCGAACACTGAAGCTTTCTTT. This gives the protein CASSQGPNTEAFF.

This chain uses TRBV6-5 with TRBJ2-7, with TRBD2 matching 7 bases. Unmatched junction bases numbered 10, after V lost 0 bases and J lost 5 bases. Germline-derived CDR1 and CDR2 are MNHEY and SVGAGI. The CDR3 runs 16 residues. The DNA for the CDR3 is TGTGCCAGCAGTTACTCCCGAGCAGGGAGGGTTAACGAGCAGTACTTC. It is translated as CASSYSRAGRVNEQYF.

The chain uses TRBV7-2 and TRBJ1-2, with a possible D match to TRBD1 (5 bases). CDR1 and CDR2 from the germline V gene are SGHTA and FQGNSA. This CDR3 comprises 14 residues. Trimming took off 1 base at V and 1 base at J, with 7 bases between the two ends. The CDR3 region is CASSLVGLNYGYTF. The CDR3 DNA reads TGTGCCAGCAGCTTAGTGGGACTTAACTATGGCTACACCTTC. The full variable domain, in which reference TRBV7-2 and TRBJ1-2 provide the parts outside the CDR3, is GAGVSQSPSNKVTEKGKDVELRCDPISGHTALYWYRQSLGQGLEFLIYFQGNSAPDKSGLPSDRFSAERTGGSVSTLTIQRTQQEDSAVYLCASSLVGLNYGYTFGSGTRLTVV.

The chain couples TRBV28 to TRBJ2-6, with D maybe TRBD2 (5 bases). V was shortened by 7 bases and J by 1 base, with 11 bases between the two germline ends. The CDR3 covers 15 residues. The germline V gene has CDR1 MDHEN and CDR2 SYDVKM. This CDR3 reads CASKRAPSGANVLTF. The CDR3 coding sequence is TGTGCCAGCAAGAGGGCCCCTTCTGGGGCCAACGTCCTGACTTTC.

In DNA, the CDR3 is TGTGCCAGCAGTGAAACTTTCCGGAGCTATGGGGGCTACACCTTC. It is translated as CASSETFRSYGGYTF. The J gene is TRBJ1-2, the V gene TRBV6-1; no clear D gene. CDR1 and CDR2 from the germline V gene are MNHNS and SASEGT. V lost 2 bases and J lost 8, with 18 bases in between. CDR3 length: 15 residues.

In DNA form, the CDR3 reads TGTGCCAGCAGTGGGGGGGGCGCGGTTCAGTTCTTC. This codes for CASSGGGAVQFF. This chain joins TRBV2 and TRBJ2-1, with TRBD2 as a possible D gene (7 bases). The CDR3 is made up of 12 amino acids. The germline gives CDR1 SNHLY, CDR2 FYNNEI. Trimming cost V 4 bases and J 13 bases, with 14 bases left between them.

V is TRBV9 and J is TRBJ1-2; 7 bases are shared with TRBD1. The germline CDR1 and CDR2 sequences are SGDLS and YYNGEE. The CDR3 extends over 15 amino acids. The V gene end was trimmed by 3 bases and the J gene end by 4 bases; junction bases not matched to a gene: 9. DNA for the CDR3: TGTGCCAGCAGCGACGTCTTACAGGGGAGCTATGGCTACACCTTC. This sequence encodes CASSDVLQGSYGYTF.

The chain uses TRBV5-1 and TRBJ1-3; possible D gene TRBD1, 6 bases. The V end was cut by 5 bases, the J end by 0 bases, with 12 bases between. The CDR3 has 15 residues. In germline, CDR1 is SGHRS, CDR2 YFSETQ. CDR3 sequence (DNA): TGCGCCAGCAGTCTGGACAGACTCTCTGGAAACACCATATATTTT. It specifies CASSLDRLSGNTIYF.

This clone occurred a few times. The chain uses TRBV7-2 and TRBJ1-5; TRBD1 matches at 7 bases. Trimming removed 4 bases from V and 2 bases from J; junction bases left unmatched: 5. The CDR3 covers 15 residues. CDR1 is SGHTA and CDR2 is FQGNSA in the germline V gene. CDR3 in amino acids: CASSWQGGGNQPQHF. CDR3 DNA sequence: TGTGCCAGCAGCTGGCAGGGGGGTGGCAATCAGCCCCAGCATTTT.

This chain joins TRBV28 and TRBJ2-5; 8 positions agree with TRBD2. The V gene's germline CDR1 is MDHEN and CDR2 SYDVKM. V lost 2 bases to trimming and J lost 5 bases; unmatched junction nucleotides: 7. The CDR3 totals 15 residues. The CDR3 reads CASSLPGLAGETQYF. The CDR3 DNA reads as TGTGCCAGCAGTTTACCCGGACTAGCAGGGGAGACCCAGTACTTC.

The J gene is TRBJ2-6, the V gene TRBV10-2, with TRBD1 identical over 9 bases. CDR3 size: 21 residues. CDR1 WSHSY and CDR2 SAAADI come from the germline V gene. The junction had 16 bases not matched to a gene; V was cut back by 3 bases and J by 1 base. In DNA, the CDR3 is TGCGCCAGCAGTGACCCTTCTCACCCGGGACAGGGAGCGTCTGGGGCCAACGTCCTGACTTTC. This codes for CASSDPSHPGQGASGANVLTF.

The rearrangement joins TRBV5-5 to TRBJ2-3; D is possibly TRBD1 (6 bases). V was pared by 4 bases and J by 3 bases, with 18 bases between. The CDR3 is 16 amino acids. The V gene's germline CDR1 is SGHKS and CDR2 YYEKEE (reference sequence). The CDR3 sequence: CASSEGDGAWTDTQYF. CDR3 coding DNA: TGTGCCAGCAGCGAGGGGGACGGGGCCTGGACAGATACGCAGTATTTT.

This clone turned up a few times. The chain employs TRBV4-3 and TRBJ1-3, with 8 bases aligning to TRBD1. CDR3 length: 16 residues. The junction had 5 bases not matched to a gene; V was cut back by 4 bases and J by 0 bases. CDR1 LGHNA and CDR2 YSLEER come from the germline V gene. The CDR3 reads CASSPDRDSSGNTIYF. The DNA for the CDR3 is TGCGCCAGCAGCCCGGACAGGGACAGCTCTGGAAACACCATATATTTT.

V usage is TRBV5-5 and J usage is TRBJ2-6; TRBD1 matches 10 bases. The V segment lost 0 bases and the J segment 0 bases; nucleotides outside the gene matches: 0. The CDR3 contains 17 residues. The germline gives CDR1 SGHKS, CDR2 YYEKEE (reference sequence). DNA of the CDR3: TGTGCCAGCAGCTTGGGGACAGGGGGCTCTGGGGCCAACGTCCTGACTTTC. Its translation is CASSLGTGGSGANVLTF.

This clone occurred once. The V gene is TRBV6-6, the J gene TRBJ2-7; a weak D match, TRBD1 (6 bases). The CDR3 contains 15 residues. Trimming pared 6 bases from V and 3 bases from J, leaving 18 bases between. Looked up from germline, CDR1 is MNHNY and CDR2 is SVGAGI (reference sequence). CDR3 amino acids: CASSPPHRANYEQYF. CDR3 nucleotides: TGTGCCAGCAGCCCCCCCCACAGGGCTAACTACGAGCAGTACTTC.

The chain couples TRBV11-2 to TRBJ1-6, with D tentatively TRBD1 (6 bases). The ends were cut back, 5 bases at V and 6 bases at J, with 11 bases in the middle. Germline CDR1 is SGHAT and CDR2 is FQNNGV. CDR3 length: 14 residues. In DNA form, the CDR3 reads TGTGCCAGCAGCCCTAGGGGGGGTAATTCACCCCTCCACTTT. Its protein is CASSPRGGNSPLHF.

CDR3 protein: CASSQFGQRTEANVLTF. Written as DNA, the CDR3 is TGCGCCAGCAGCCAATTCGGACAGCGCACAGAGGCCAACGTCCTGACTTTC. V is TRBV4-1 and J is TRBJ2-6; tentative D call: TRBD1 (6 bases). Germline V gene sequence: CDR1 MGHRA, CDR2 YSYEKL. Trimming took off 2 bases at V and 6 bases at J, with 17 bases between the two ends. This CDR3 comprises 17 residues.

The CDR3 bases are TGTGCCAGCAGCCCTAGGGGGCGCGAATATGGCTACACCTTC. Translation: CASSPRGREYGYTF. The chain employs TRBV5-6 and TRBJ1-2; 7 bases are shared with TRBD1. The CDR3 is made up of 14 amino acids. Losses at the gene ends were 4 bases for V and 5 bases for J; bases not matched to a gene: 8. Germline V gene data show CDR1 as SGHDT and CDR2 as YYEEEE. Using reference TRBV5-6 and TRBJ1-2 for the parts outside the CDR3, the full variable domain is DAGVTQSPTHLIKTRGQQVTLRCSPKSGHDTVSWYQQALGQGPQFIFQYYEEEERQRGNFPDRFSGHQFPNYSSELNVNALLLGDSALYLCASSPRGREYGYTFGSGTRLTVV.

This clone occurred once. CDR3 residues: CARPGEEPQHF. The CDR3 nucleotides are TGTGCCAGACCTGGGGAGGAGCCCCAGCATTTT. This chain connects TRBV2 to TRBJ1-5; no firm D call. V was pared by 9 bases and J by 8 bases, with 11 bases between. Germline V gives CDR1 SNHLY, CDR2 FYNNEI. The CDR3 consists of 11 residues.

J is TRBJ1-1 and V is TRBV28; possible D gene TRBD1, 5 bases. Germline loops: CDR1 MDHEN, CDR2 SYDVKM. Trimming shortened V by 5 bases and J by 7 bases, and 17 bases separated the two germline ends. The CDR3 is 14 amino acids. The CDR3 DNA sequence: TGTGCCAGCAGTGGTTGGAGGGGAAACCTTGAAGCTTTCTTT. Protein product: CASSGWRGNLEAFF.

The rearrangement joins TRBV5-1 to TRBJ1-5; D gene ambiguous. This CDR3 contains 12 residues. Trimming cost V 4 bases and J 5 bases, with 7 bases left between them. Looked up from germline, CDR1 is SGHRS and CDR2 is YFSETQ. CDR3 DNA sequence: TGCGCCAGCAGCCCTAGGTATCAGCCCCAGCATTTT. This translates into CASSPRYQPQHF.

The chain couples TRBV10-2 to TRBJ1-2; 10 bases match TRBD1. The germline V gene has CDR1 WSHSY and CDR2 SAAADI. CDR3 length equals 13 residues. Trimming cost V 9 bases and J 6 bases; bases outside gene matches: 7. The DNA for the CDR3 is TGCGCCAGTCTAGGCGGGACAGGGGATGGCTACACCTTC. Amino acids: CASLGGTGDGYTF.

The chain uses TRBV5-4 and TRBJ2-2; 7 nucleotides align to TRBD2. This CDR3 is 15 amino acids long. Germline CDR1 and CDR2: SGHNT and YYREEE (reference sequence). Germline trimming cut 2 bases from V and 0 bases from J; bases unmatched to any gene: 1. The CDR3 coding sequence is TGTGCCAGCAGCTTAGCGGGATCGAACACCGGGGAGCTGTTTTTT. Translated: CASSLAGSNTGELFF.

The chain has TRBV7-7 and TRBJ2-5, with 13 bases matching TRBD2. This CDR3 is built from 15 residues. V gave up 5 bases and J gave up 5 bases; unmatched junction bases: 5. Germline CDR1 and CDR2: SSHAT and FNYEAQ (reference sequence). The CDR3 DNA reads as TGTGCCAGCAGCCCTGGACTAGCGGGAGAGGAGACCCAGTACTTC. Protein product: CASSPGLAGEETQYF.

The rearrangement joins TRBV12-5 to TRBJ1-5; perhaps TRBD1 as D (5 bases). Trimming took off 7 bases at V and 5 bases at J, with 9 bases between the two ends. Germline loops: CDR1 LGHNT, CDR2 FRNRAP. CDR3 length equals 12 residues. The CDR3 nucleotides are TGTGCTAGTGCCGACAGTTATCAGCCCCAGCATTTT. It yields the protein CASADSYQPQHF.

V is TRBV5-6 and J is TRBJ2-1; D is perhaps TRBD2 (5 bases). Trimming stripped 4 bases from V and 6 bases from J, with 11 bases between. The CDR3 is 13 residues long. The germline V gene encodes CDR1 SGHDT and CDR2 YYEEEE. This CDR3 is CASSNGIPNEQFF. CDR3 in DNA: TGTGCCAGCAGCAACGGGATCCCCAATGAGCAGTTCTTC.